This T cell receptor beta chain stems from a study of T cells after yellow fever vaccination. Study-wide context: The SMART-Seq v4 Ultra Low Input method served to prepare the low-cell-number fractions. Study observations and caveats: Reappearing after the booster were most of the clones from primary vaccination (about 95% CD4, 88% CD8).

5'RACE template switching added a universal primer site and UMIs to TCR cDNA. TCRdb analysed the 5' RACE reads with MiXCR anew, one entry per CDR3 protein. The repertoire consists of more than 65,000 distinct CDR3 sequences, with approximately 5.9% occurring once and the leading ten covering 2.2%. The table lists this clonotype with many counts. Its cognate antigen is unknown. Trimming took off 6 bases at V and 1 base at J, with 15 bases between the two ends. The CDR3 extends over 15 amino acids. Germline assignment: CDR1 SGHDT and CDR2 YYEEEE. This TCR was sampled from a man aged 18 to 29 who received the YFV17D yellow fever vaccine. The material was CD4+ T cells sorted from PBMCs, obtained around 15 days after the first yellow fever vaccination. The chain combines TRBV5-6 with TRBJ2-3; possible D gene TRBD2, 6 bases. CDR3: CASKVRGPGTDTQYF. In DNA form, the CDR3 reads TGTGCCAGCAAGGTGCGGGGACCCGGCACAGATACGCAGTATTTT. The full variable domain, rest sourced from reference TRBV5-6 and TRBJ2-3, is DAGVTQSPTHLIKTRGQQVTLRCSPKSGHDTVSWYQQALGQGPQFIFQYYEEEERQRGNFPDRFSGHQFPNYSSELNVNALLLGDSALYLCASKVRGPGTDTQYFGPGTRLTVL.